This is a list of T cell receptor beta chains from one sample in a study of a mutant IDH1 vaccine in newly diagnosed glioma. Some clones are missing from TCRdb's copy, which holds only in-frame ones; the method was immunoSEQ multiplex PCR. The table shows about 51,000 clones, with around 80% occurring only once. Specimen: PBMCs, collected from a glioma patient treated with radiotherapy, temozolomide or both. These receptors were collected from a woman aged 40 to 49 with glioma. The CDR3 runs from the conserved cysteine through the conserved F or W. The D gene is left open where the match is weak. Clone size appears in some rows only: once, few, many, or a class for an expanded clone.

14 | . | TRBJ1-5 | TRBV27 | . | TGTGCCAGCAGTCAAAGTAGTCGCAATCAGCCCCAGCATTTT | CASSQSSRNQPQHF
14 | . | TRBJ2-7 | TRBV12-5 | . | TGTGCTAGTGGTTTGTCCAGGGAAGGGCACGAGCAGTACTTC | CASGLSREGHEQYF
19 | TRBD2 | TRBJ2-3 | TRBV27 | . | TGTGCCAGCAGTTTATCGAGCCCTAGCGGGGGATCCACCTCAGATACGCAGTATTTT | CASSLSSPSGGSTSDTQYF
14 | . | TRBJ1-4 | TRBV13 | medium-sized | TGTGCCAGCAGCTTAGGGGCCTTTAATGAAAAACTGTTTTTT | CASSLGAFNEKLFF
15 | TRBD1 | TRBJ2-5 | TRBV5-1 | once | TGCGCCAGCAGCAAAACAGGGGCGTACCAAGAGACCCAGTACTTC | CASSKTGAYQETQYF
16 | . | TRBJ1-2 | TRBV6-6 | . | TGTGCCAGCAGTTCCACCCGGCAGGAAGGGTACTATGGCTACACCTTC | CASSSTRQEGYYGYTF
17 | TRBD1 | TRBJ1-4 | TRBV19 | . | TGTGCCAGTCGGGAACAGGGGGCCCAAACACTCAATGAAAAACTGTTTTTT | CASREQGAQTLNEKLFF
12 | . | TRBJ1-3 | TRBV14 | . | TGTGCCAGCAGCCAAACTGGAAACACCATATATTTT | CASSQTGNTIYF
15 | TRBD2 | TRBJ2-7 | TRBV6-5 | . | TGTGCCAGCAGTCCCAGGAGGGGAGGGCACTACGAGCAGTACTTC | CASSPRRGGHYEQYF
15 | TRBD1 | TRBJ1-1 | TRBV7-8 | . | TGTGCCAGCAGCGATCAAACAGGGGGAGGGACTGAAGCTTTCTTT | CASSDQTGGGTEAFF
15 | TRBD2 | TRBJ2-5 | TRBV5-1 | . | TGCGCCAGCAGCTTGGCAGGAGGGCGGGGGGAGACCCAGTACTTC | CASSLAGGRGETQYF
14 | TRBD1 | TRBJ2-5 | TRBV7-6 | . | TGTGCCAGCAGCTTCACAGGGGGCGAGGAGACCCAGTACTTC | CASSFTGGEETQYF
13 | . | TRBJ1-1 | TRBV6-6 | few | TGTGCCAGCAGACGGGACGGAGAGTCTGAAGCTTTCTTT | CASRRDGESEAFF
14 | TRBD1 | TRBJ1-2 | TRBV6-1 | . | TGTGCCAGCAGTGGAGGACAGGGACGATATGGCTACACCTTC | CASSGGQGRYGYTF
16 | TRBD2 | TRBJ2-5 | TRBV4-1 | . | TGCGCCAGCAGCCAAACTTCACTAGCGGACTTTGGAACCCAGTACTTC | CASSQTSLADFGTQYF
13 | . | TRBJ2-7 | TRBV19 | . | TGTGCCAGTTTGGAGGCGAACTCCTACGAGCAGTACTTC | CASLEANSYEQYF
15 | TRBD1 | TRBJ1-1 | TRBV19 | . | TGTGCCAGTATGACAGCAGGGGGGAGAAACACTGAAGCTTTCTTT | CASMTAGGRNTEAFF
11 | . | TRBJ1-1 | TRBV2 | few | TGTGCCAGCTCCCGGGGTTCTGAAGCTTTCTTT | CASSRGSEAFF
14 | . | TRBJ2-2 | TRBV7-7 | once | TGTGCTAGCAGCTCCACAGGGTTCGGCGGGGAGCTGTTTTTT | CASSSTGFGGELFF
13 | . | TRBJ1-2 | TRBV2 | . | TGTGCCAGCAGTGAAGGGGGAAGCCATGGCTACACCTTC | CASSEGGSHGYTF
13 | . | TRBJ1-1 | TRBV14 | few | TGTGCCAGCAGCCGACAGTTGAACACTGAAGCTTTCTTT | CASSRQLNTEAFF
13 | TRBD1 | TRBJ1-2 | TRBV2 | . | TGTGCCAGCAGCTACGACAGGGGGTATGGCTACACCTTC | CASSYDRGYGYTF
15 | TRBD1 | TRBJ2-1 | TRBV10-3 | few | TGTGCCACCGGCTCCGGGACAGAATATTACAATGAGCAGTTCTTC | CATGSGTEYYNEQFF
14 | . | TRBJ1-2 | TRBV15 | . | TGTGCCACCAGCAGAGATCGGGGTACCGGTGGCTACACCTTC | CATSRDRGTGGYTF
14 | . | TRBJ1-1 | TRBV2 | . | TGTGCCAGCAGGCGGGACGTCGCGAACACTGAAGCTTTCTTT | CASRRDVANTEAFF
15 | . | TRBJ2-7 | TRBV10-2 | . | TGCGCCAGCAGTGAGAGAGCGCTTAAACGATCCGAGCAGTACTTC | CASSERALKRSEQYF
15 | . | TRBJ1-4 | TRBV4-2 | few | TGTGCCAGCAGCCAAGAGGGGGGGATGAATGAAAAACTGTTTTTT | CASSQEGGMNEKLFF
18 | . | TRBJ2-6 | TRBV9 | . | TGTGCCAGCAGCGTAGCCGGGTCAGGCGCCAATGGGGCCAACGTCCTGACTTTC | CASSVAGSGANGANVLTF
15 | . | TRBJ1-6 | TRBV10-2 | . | TGCGCCAGCAGTGAACCCCAAACGGGTAATTCACCCCTCCACTTT | CASSEPQTGNSPLHF
14 | . | TRBJ1-5 | TRBV2 | . | TGTGCCAGCAGCGTTGGCTCTTATGATCAGCCCCAGCATTTT | CASSVGSYDQPQHF
15 | . | TRBJ1-3 | TRBV4-3 | . | TGCGCCAGCAGCCAAGATAGCGCCACTGGAAACACCATATATTTT | CASSQDSATGNTIYF
13 | . | TRBJ1-1 | TRBV2 | . | TGTGCCAGCAGTGGACAGTCAAACACTGAAGCTTTCTTT | CASSGQSNTEAFF
14 | . | TRBJ1-2 | TRBV29-1 | . | TGCAGCGTTGAAGTCCTTGACAGGAACTATGGCTACACCTTC | CSVEVLDRNYGYTF
13 | . | TRBJ1-1 | TRBV15 | few | TGTGCCACCAGCAGAGATGCAGGGTATGAAGCTTTCTTT | CATSRDAGYEAFF
13 | . | TRBJ1-2 | TRBV30 | few | TGTGCCTGGAGTGTAGAGGGACCCTATGGCTACACCTTC | CAWSVEGPYGYTF
18 | . | TRBJ2-6 | TRBV5-4 | . | TGTGCCAGCAGCTCTCCGGAGGGGGCCCGCTCTGGGGCCAACGTCCTGACTTTC | CASSSPEGARSGANVLTF
12 | . | TRBJ2-7 | TRBV15 | . | TGTGCCACCAGCAGAGATCACAACGAGCAGTACTTC | CATSRDHNEQYF
11 | . | TRBJ2-5 | TRBV11-1 | . | TGTGCCATACCGCTAGGAGGGACCCAGTACTTC | CAIPLGGTQYF
14 | TRBD1 | TRBJ1-1 | TRBV6-5 | . | TGTGCCAGCAGCCAGGACAGGCCGAACACTGAAGCTTTCTTT | CASSQDRPNTEAFF
14 | . | TRBJ1-1 | TRBV30 | . | TGTGCCCAGGATAGGATAGCATGGAACACTGAAGCTTTCTTT | CAQDRIAWNTEAFF
13 | . | TRBJ1-2 | TRBV6-5 | . | TGTGCCAGCAGTTACGCGGAAGGGAGTGGCTACACCTTC | CASSYAEGSGYTF
14 | TRBD1 | TRBJ1-5 | TRBV5-1 | . | TGCGCCAGCAGCCCAGGGGGCGGCAATCAGCCCCAGCATTTT | CASSPGGGNQPQHF
15 | TRBD1 | TRBJ1-2 | TRBV7-2 | . | TGTGCCAGCAGCCCGGGACAGGGGCGGAACTATGGCTACACCTTC | CASSPGQGRNYGYTF
13 | TRBD1 | TRBJ1-2 | TRBV18 | few | TGTGCCAGCTCATCGGGACAGATCTATGGCTACACCTTC | CASSSGQIYGYTF
12 | . | TRBJ1-1 | TRBV6-5 | . | TGTGCCAGCAGTTACGGACCTGGAGGAGCTTTCTTT | CASSYGPGGAFF
16 | . | TRBJ2-5 | TRBV5-8 | . | TGTGCCAGCAGCCCTGGCGGTGGACTAAAGGGGGAGACCCAGTACTTC | CASSPGGGLKGETQYF
11 | . | TRBJ2-7 | TRBV5-4 | . | TGTGCCAGCAGCTTGTTCTACGAGCAGTACTTC | CASSLFYEQYF
16 | TRBD2 | TRBJ2-3 | TRBV5-1 | . | TGCGCCAGCAGCTGGGATCTAGCGGGGGGTACAGATACGCAGTATTTT | CASSWDLAGGTDTQYF
15 | . | TRBJ1-5 | TRBV6-5 | . | TGTGCCAGCAGTTACTCCCCTAATAGCAATCAGCCCCAGCATTTT | CASSYSPNSNQPQHF
14 | . | TRBJ2-2 | TRBV7-7 | . | TGTGCTAGCAGCTTGGACCGGGTGGCCGGGGAGCTGTTTTTT | CASSLDRVAGELFF
13 | . | TRBJ2-7 | TRBV18 | . | TGTGCCAGCTCACCCCGAGGGCTAGAGGAGCAGTACTTC | CASSPRGLEEQYF
12 | . | TRBJ2-1 | TRBV6-5 | . | TGTGCCAGCAGTACTACAGGGAATGAGCAGTTCTTC | CASSTTGNEQFF
15 | . | TRBJ2-7 | TRBV9 | . | TGTGCCAGCAGCCCAACCGGGGGCCGACTAGGGGAGCAGTACTTC | CASSPTGGRLGEQYF